These 17 T cell receptor beta chains were all obtained from the same sample, sequenced in a study of blood T cell repertoires in COVID-19. Assay: immunoSEQ multiplex PCR; the TCRdb copy retains only in-frame clones and omits some. The table shows tens of thousands of clones, with around 90% occurring only once. Material for sequencing was peripheral blood. The source is a man aged 50 to 59 with active COVID-19.

A few counts support this clone. This rearrangement joins TRBV9 to TRBJ1-1, with D possibly matching TRBD1 (5 bases). The germline CDR1 and CDR2 sequences are SGDLS and YYNGEE. V lost 4 bases, J lost 7 bases, and 20 bases lay in between. The CDR3 loop spans 15 amino acids. The DNA for the CDR3 is TGTGCCAGCAGCCGTGAGGCGGGGCGCCTCAATGAAGCTTTCTTT. Protein: CASSREAGRLNEAFF.

The chain has TRBV6-5 and TRBJ2-7, with a weak D call TRBD2 (5 bases). Per germline, CDR1 MNHEY and CDR2 SVGAGI. The V end lost 4 bases, the J end lost 1 base, and 14 bases lay between the germline ends. The CDR3 loop spans 15 amino acids. Here the CDR3 DNA reads TGTGCCAGCAGTTCGTATTTGGGGAGTTCCTACGAGCAGTACTTC. Protein sequence: CASSSYLGSSYEQYF.

The chain couples TRBV27 to TRBJ1-6; weak D call: TRBD1 (5 bases). Trimming took off 3 bases at V and 11 bases at J, with 14 bases between the two ends. The CDR3 contains 14 residues. CDR1 and CDR2 from the germline V gene are MNHEY and SMNVEV (reference sequence). The CDR3 loop reads CASSFAPGGAPLHF. The DNA for the CDR3 is TGTGCCAGCAGTTTCGCCCCCGGGGGAGCACCCCTCCACTTT.

CDR3 sequence (DNA): TGTGCCAGCAGGTCGGGTTCCTCCTACGAGCAGTACTTC. This translates into CASRSGSSYEQYF. This chain connects TRBV28 to TRBJ2-7; D is unresolved. CDR3 size: 13 residues. Trimming pared 6 bases from V and 0 bases from J, leaving 9 bases between. CDR1 and CDR2 (germline): MDHEN, SYDVKM.

The DNA for the CDR3 is TGTGCCAGCAGTTTATTACAGGGAACTGGAAACACCATATATTTT. It specifies CASSLLQGTGNTIYF. The chain is built from TRBV28 and TRBJ1-3; TRBD1 might be the D (6 bases). Germline V CDR1 and CDR2: MDHEN, SYDVKM. CDR3 length: 15 residues. Trimming left V 1 base short and J 2 bases short, with 9 bases between.

The chain joins TRBV28 to TRBJ2-7; 7 positions agree with TRBD2. The germline CDR1 and CDR2 sequences are MDHEN and SYDVKM. CDR3 length equals 12 residues. V lost 7 bases to trimming and J lost 6 bases; unmatched junction nucleotides: 6. CDR3 sequence reads: CASTPGGLEQYF. The CDR3 coding sequence is TGTGCCAGCACCCCGGGAGGTCTCGAGCAGTACTTC.

Only a few counts were recorded for this clone. The gene calls are TRBV2 and TRBJ1-3; TRBD1 is a possible D gene (5 bases). Trimming took 6 bases from V and 8 from J, leaving 8 bases between them. The CDR3 has 11 residues. Germline V gene sequence: CDR1 SNHLY, CDR2 FYNNEI. The CDR3: CASSPRDTIYF. Here the CDR3 DNA reads TGTGCCAGCAGCCCCAGGGACACCATATATTTT.

The V and J genes are TRBV2 and TRBJ1-2; 12 positions match TRBD1. This CDR3 has 15 amino acids. Germline V gene data show CDR1 as SNHLY and CDR2 as FYNNEI. V was pared by 3 bases and J by 3 bases, with 2 bases of the junction left unmatched. CDR3 residues: CASSEGQGAYYGYTF. The CDR3 bases are TGTGCCAGCAGTGAGGGACAGGGGGCATACTATGGCTACACCTTC.

The gene calls are TRBV5-5 and TRBJ1-3; no clear D gene. The CDR3 has 13 amino acids. Germline CDR1 reads SGHKS; CDR2 reads YYEKEE (reference sequence). V was shortened by 4 bases and J by 4 bases, with 9 bases between the two germline ends. CDR3 coding DNA: TGTGCCAGCAGCCCGGCGGGGGGAAACACCATATATTTT. Amino acids: CASSPAGGNTIYF. The full variable domain, completed using reference TRBV5-5 and TRBJ1-3, is DAGVTQSPTHLIKTRGQQVTLRCSPISGHKSVSWYQQVLGQGPQFIFQYYEKEERGRGNFPDRFSARQFPNYSSELNVNALLLGDSALYLCASSPAGGNTIYFGEGSWLTVV.

The chain is built from TRBV30 and TRBJ2-7; 9 positions agree with TRBD2. Trimming took 6 bases from V and 2 from J; bases not matched to a gene: 5. Germline V gives CDR1 GTSNPN, CDR2 SVGIG (reference sequence). The CDR3 has 13 residues. CDR3 loop: CACSSGSTYEQYF. CDR3 DNA sequence: TGTGCCTGTAGTAGCGGGAGCACCTACGAGCAGTACTTC. Full variable domain (outside the CDR3, taken from reference TRBV30 and TRBJ2-7): SQTIHQWPATLVQPVGSPLSLECTVEGTSNPNLYWYRQAAGRGLQLLFYSVGIGQISSEVPQNLSASRPQDRQFILSSKKLLLSDSGFYLCACSSGSTYEQYFGPGTRLTVT.

The chain uses TRBV7-5 and TRBJ1-1; the table's D call, TRBD1, was not checked against the DNA. TRBV7-5 counts as a pseudogene. The CDR3 runs to 16 residues. CDR3 region: CVRSPRDRGPGTEAFF. CDR3 bases: TGTGTCAGAAGCCCCCGGGACAGGGGGCCGGGGACTGAAGCTTTCTTT.

The chain carries TRBV19 and TRBJ2-1; 15 bases map to TRBD2. CDR3 length: 15 amino acids. V lost 5 bases, J lost 8 bases, and 4 bases stayed unmatched. Germline values: CDR1 LNHDA, CDR2 SQIVND (reference sequence). The CDR3 loop reads CASSLGLAGGDEQFF. Here the CDR3 DNA reads TGTGCCAGTAGTTTAGGACTAGCGGGGGGGGATGAGCAGTTCTTC.

This chain joins TRBV12-3 or TRBV12-4 and TRBJ1-1, with 7 bases fitting TRBD1. With 5 bases clipped from V and 3 bases from J, the junction kept 3 bases outside the gene matches. The CDR3 runs 13 residues. This chain's CDR3 is CASSQGEDTEAFF. CDR3 bases: TGTGCCAGCAGTCAGGGGGAGGACACTGAAGCTTTCTTT.

The genes are TRBV4-2 and TRBJ2-5; D is ambiguous. This CDR3 region has 11 residues. Trimming removed 5 bases from V and 2 bases from J, with 3 bases in between. Germline CDR1 and CDR2: LGHNA and YNFKEQ. This chain's CDR3 is CASSSQETQYF. The CDR3 nucleotides read TGTGCCAGCAGCTCTCAAGAGACCCAGTACTTC.

J is TRBJ2-1 and V is TRBV10-2, with 11 bases identical to TRBD2. With 11 bases clipped from V and 7 bases from J, the junction kept 7 bases outside the gene matches. Germline values: CDR1 WSHSY, CDR2 SAAADI. This CDR3 has 13 amino acids. CDR3 DNA: TGCGCCGGGGGACTAGCGGCATCTAATGAGCAGTTCTTC. Amino acid sequence: CAGGLAASNEQFF.

V is TRBV28 and J is TRBJ2-5, with 8 bases identical to TRBD1. The V segment lost 6 bases and the J segment 1 base; nucleotides outside the gene matches: 16. The V gene's germline CDR1 is MDHEN and CDR2 SYDVKM. The CDR3 spans 18 residues. The CDR3 protein is CASSFPLAGGFPQETQYF. CDR3 bases: TGTGCCAGCAGCTTCCCTCTGGCAGGGGGCTTCCCCCAAGAGACCCAGTACTTC.

The V gene is TRBV19, the J gene TRBJ2-7; perhaps TRBD2 as D (5 bases). The V end lost 5 bases, the J end lost 4 bases, and 15 bases lay between the germline ends. CDR3 length: 14 amino acids. Germline V gene data show CDR1 as LNHDA and CDR2 as SQIVND (reference sequence). The CDR3 sequence: CASSPPGRRYEQYF. CDR3 nucleotides: TGTGCCAGTAGTCCACCAGGACGGAGGTACGAGCAGTACTTC.